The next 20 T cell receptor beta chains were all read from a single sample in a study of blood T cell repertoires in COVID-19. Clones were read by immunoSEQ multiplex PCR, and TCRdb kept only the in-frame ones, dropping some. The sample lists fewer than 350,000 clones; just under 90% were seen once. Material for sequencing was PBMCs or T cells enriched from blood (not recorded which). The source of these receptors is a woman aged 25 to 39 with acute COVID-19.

Here the CDR3 reads CSVALWPYEQYF. As DNA, the CDR3 is TGCAGCGTTGCCCTCTGGCCCTACGAGCAGTACTTC. This chain connects TRBV29-1 to TRBJ2-7; D uncertain. The CDR3 has 12 amino acids. Germline V gene lookup returns CDR1 SQVTM and CDR2 ANQGSEA. The V end lost 4 bases, the J end lost 2 bases, and 9 bases lay between the germline ends.

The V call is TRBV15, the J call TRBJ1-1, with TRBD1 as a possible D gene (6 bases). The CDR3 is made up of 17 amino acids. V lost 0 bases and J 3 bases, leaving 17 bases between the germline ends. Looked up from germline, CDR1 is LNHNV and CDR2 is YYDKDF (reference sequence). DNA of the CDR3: TGTGCCACCAGCAGAGATTTACGGGGGGCGGCGGACACTGAAGCTTTCTTT. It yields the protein CATSRDLRGAADTEAFF.

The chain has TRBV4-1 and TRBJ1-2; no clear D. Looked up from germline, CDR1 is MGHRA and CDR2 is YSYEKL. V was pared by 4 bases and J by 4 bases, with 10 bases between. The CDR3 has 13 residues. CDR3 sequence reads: CASSPGPPYGYTF. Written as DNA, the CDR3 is TGCGCCAGCAGCCCAGGCCCCCCCTATGGCTACACCTTC.

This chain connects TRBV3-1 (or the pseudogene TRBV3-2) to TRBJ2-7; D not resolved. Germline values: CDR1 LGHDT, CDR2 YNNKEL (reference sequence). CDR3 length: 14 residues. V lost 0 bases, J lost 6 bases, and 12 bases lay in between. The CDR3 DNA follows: TGTGCCAGCAGCCAAGATCCCTCGTTTCGCGAGCAGTACTTC. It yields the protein CASSQDPSFREQYF.

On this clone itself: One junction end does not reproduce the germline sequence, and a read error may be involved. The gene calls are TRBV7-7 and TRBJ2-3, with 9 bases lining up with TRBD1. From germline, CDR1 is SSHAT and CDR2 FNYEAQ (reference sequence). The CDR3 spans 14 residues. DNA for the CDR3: TGTGCTAGCAGCTTGGGGACAGGGACGGATACGCAGTATTTT. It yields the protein CASSLGTGTDTQYF.

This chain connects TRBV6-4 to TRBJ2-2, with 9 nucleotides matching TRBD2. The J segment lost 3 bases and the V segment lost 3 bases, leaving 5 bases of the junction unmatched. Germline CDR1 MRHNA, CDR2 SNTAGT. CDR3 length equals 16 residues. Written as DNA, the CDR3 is TGTGCCAGCAGTGAAGGACTAGCGCGGCACACCGGGGAGCTGTTTTTT. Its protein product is CASSEGLARHTGELFF.

The DNA of the CDR3 is TGTGCCAGCAGTCCGGGGTCGGACACAGATACGCAGTATTTT. Translation gives CASSPGSDTDTQYF. The V call is TRBV7-3, the J call TRBJ2-3; D may be TRBD2 (5 bases). The V gene lost 6 bases and the J gene lost 2 bases, with 12 bases spanning the gap. Germline-derived CDR1 and CDR2 are SGHTA and FQGTGA. This CDR3 is 14 amino acids long.

The CDR3 DNA follows: TGTGCCAGCAGTTTACAGGGCTCCAGGGGGGGCTACACCTTC. It specifies CASSLQGSRGGYTF. V gene TRBV27 combines with J gene TRBJ1-2; 7 positions agree with TRBD1. CDR1 is MNHEY, CDR2 SMNVEV, per germline (reference sequence). The CDR3 has 14 residues. The trim removed 2 bases at V and 8 bases at J, leaving 8 bases unmatched.

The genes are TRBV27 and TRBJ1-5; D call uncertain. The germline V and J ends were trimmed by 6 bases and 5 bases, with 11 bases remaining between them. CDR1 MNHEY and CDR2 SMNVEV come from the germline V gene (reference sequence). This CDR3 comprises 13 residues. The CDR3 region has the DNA TGTGCCAGCAGCCCACTGGCGGATCAGCCCCAGCATTTT. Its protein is CASSPLADQPQHF.

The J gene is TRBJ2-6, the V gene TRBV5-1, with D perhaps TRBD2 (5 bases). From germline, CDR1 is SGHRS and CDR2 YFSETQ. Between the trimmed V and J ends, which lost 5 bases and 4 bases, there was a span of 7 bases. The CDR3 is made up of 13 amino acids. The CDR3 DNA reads TGCGCCAGCAGTTGGGAGGGGGCCAACGTCCTGACTTTC. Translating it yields CASSWEGANVLTF.

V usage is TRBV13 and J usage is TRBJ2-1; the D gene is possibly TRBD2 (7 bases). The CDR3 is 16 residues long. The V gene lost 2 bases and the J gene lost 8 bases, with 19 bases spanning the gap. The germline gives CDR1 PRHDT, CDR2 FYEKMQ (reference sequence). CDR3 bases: TGTGCCAGCAGCTTACTCCTCGGACTAGGGGGGCATGAGCAGTTCTTC. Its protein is CASSLLLGLGGHEQFF.

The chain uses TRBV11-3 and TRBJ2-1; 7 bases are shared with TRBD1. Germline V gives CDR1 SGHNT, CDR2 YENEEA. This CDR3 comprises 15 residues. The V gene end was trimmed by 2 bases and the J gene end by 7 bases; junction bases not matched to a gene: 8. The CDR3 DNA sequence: TGTGCCAGCAGCTTAAGTGGGACAGAGGGTAATGAGCAGTTCTTC. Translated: CASSLSGTEGNEQFF.

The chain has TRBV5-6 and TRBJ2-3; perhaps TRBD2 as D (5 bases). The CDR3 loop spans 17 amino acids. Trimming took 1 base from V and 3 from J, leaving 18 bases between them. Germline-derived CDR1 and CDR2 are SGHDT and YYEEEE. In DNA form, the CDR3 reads TGTGCCAGCAGCTTGTCCCTAGGATCGCCGGGGACAGATACGCAGTATTTT. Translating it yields CASSLSLGSPGTDTQYF.

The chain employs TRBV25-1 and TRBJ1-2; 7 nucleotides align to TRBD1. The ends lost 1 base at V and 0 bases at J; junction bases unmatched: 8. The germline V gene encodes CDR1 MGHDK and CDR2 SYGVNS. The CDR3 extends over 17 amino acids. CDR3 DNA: TGTGCCAGCAGTGAATCAACAGGGGTTACCTCTAACTATGGCTACACCTTC. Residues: CASSESTGVTSNYGYTF.

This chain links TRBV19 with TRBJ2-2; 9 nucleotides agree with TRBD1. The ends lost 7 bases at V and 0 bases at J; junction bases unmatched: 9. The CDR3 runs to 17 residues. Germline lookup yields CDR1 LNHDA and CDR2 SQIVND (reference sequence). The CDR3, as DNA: TGTGCCAGTACACGTATGGGACAGGGCGCGAACACCGGGGAGCTGTTTTTT. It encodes CASTRMGQGANTGELFF.

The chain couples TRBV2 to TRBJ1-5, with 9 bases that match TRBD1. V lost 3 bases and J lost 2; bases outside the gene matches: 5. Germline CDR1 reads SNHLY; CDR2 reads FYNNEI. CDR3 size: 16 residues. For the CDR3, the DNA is TGTGCCAGCAGTGATCGGGACAGGGAAGGCAATCAGCCCCAGCATTTT. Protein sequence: CASSDRDREGNQPQHF.

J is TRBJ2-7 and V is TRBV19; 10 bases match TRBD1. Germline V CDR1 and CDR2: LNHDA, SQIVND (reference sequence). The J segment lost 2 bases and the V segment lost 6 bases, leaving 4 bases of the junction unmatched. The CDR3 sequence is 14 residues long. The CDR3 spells CASRDGQGAYEQYF. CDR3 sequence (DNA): TGTGCCAGTAGAGATGGACAGGGGGCCTACGAGCAGTACTTC.

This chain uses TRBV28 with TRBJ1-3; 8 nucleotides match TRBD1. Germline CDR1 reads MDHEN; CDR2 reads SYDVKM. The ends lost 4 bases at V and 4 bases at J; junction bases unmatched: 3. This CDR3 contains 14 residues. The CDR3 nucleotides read TGTGCCAGCAGTTCCCAGGGGGCGGGAAACACCATATATTTT. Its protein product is CASSSQGAGNTIYF.

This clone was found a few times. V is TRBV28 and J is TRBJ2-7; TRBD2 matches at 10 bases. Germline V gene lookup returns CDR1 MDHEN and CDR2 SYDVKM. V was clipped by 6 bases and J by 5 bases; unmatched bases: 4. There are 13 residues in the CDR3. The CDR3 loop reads CASRPGLANEQYF. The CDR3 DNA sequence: TGTGCCAGCAGACCGGGACTAGCGAACGAGCAGTACTTC.

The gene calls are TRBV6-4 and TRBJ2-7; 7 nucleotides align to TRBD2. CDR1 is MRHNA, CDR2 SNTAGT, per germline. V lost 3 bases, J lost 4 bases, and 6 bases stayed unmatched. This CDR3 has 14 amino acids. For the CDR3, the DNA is TGTGCCAGCAGTGAAGGTATTAGCGGGTACGAGCAGTACTTC. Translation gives CASSEGISGYEQYF.